This is a list of T cell receptor beta chains from one sample in a study of regulatory T cells in long-lasting Graves disease. TCRdb reprocessed the multiplex PCR reads with MiXCR, giving one entry per CDR3 protein. The top ten clones hold just under 30% of a sample with over 300,000 distinct CDR3 sequences, roughly a fifth of them seen once. The specimen was peripheral blood mononuclear cells (PBMCs), collected when the disease was refractory, from a patient treated with antithyroid drugs. The receptors come from a female donor with Graves disease. CDR3s include the opening cysteine and the closing phenylalanine or tryptophan. D genes are given only for firm matches. Clone size, where shown, is once, few, many, or a class for clones that have expanded.

cdr3_aa: CAIAKGGLDEKLFF; cdr3_nt: TGTGCCATTGCGAAGGGGGGATTGGATGAAAAACTGTTTTTT; j_call: TRBJ1-4; v_call: TRBV7-9; clone_size: few; d_call: .
cdr3_aa: CASSALNGRGEKLFF; cdr3_nt: TGTGCCAGCAGCGCCCTAAACGGGAGGGGGGAAAAACTGTTTTTT; j_call: TRBJ1-4; v_call: TRBV6-1; clone_size: .; d_call: .
cdr3_aa: CASSVTVSGNTIYF; cdr3_nt: TGTGCCAGCAGTGTAACAGTCTCTGGAAACACCATATATTTT; j_call: TRBJ1-3; v_call: TRBV28; clone_size: .; d_call: .
cdr3_aa: CASSLVTGSQETQYF; cdr3_nt: TGTGCCAGCAGCTTAGTTACAGGTTCCCAAGAGACCCAGTACTTC; j_call: TRBJ2-5; v_call: TRBV11-2; clone_size: many; d_call: .
cdr3_aa: CASSFGGSYNEQFF; cdr3_nt: TGTGCCAGCAGTTTTGGGGGCTCCTACAATGAGCAGTTCTTC; j_call: TRBJ2-1; v_call: TRBV12-3/TRBV12-4; clone_size: .; d_call: .
cdr3_aa: CASSRQGSRAYTF; cdr3_nt: TGTGCCAGCAGTCGACAGGGGAGTAGGGCCTACACCTTC; j_call: TRBJ1-2; v_call: TRBV6-2/TRBV6-3; clone_size: .; d_call: TRBD1
cdr3_aa: CAVKSSPRQGSGNTIYF; cdr3_nt: TGTGCCGTCAAAAGCAGCCCTAGACAGGGATCTGGAAACACCATATATTTT; j_call: TRBJ1-3; v_call: TRBV12-3/TRBV12-4; clone_size: many; d_call: TRBD1
cdr3_aa: CASSPGLAGPTGKNIQYF; cdr3_nt: TGTGCCAGCAGTCCTGGACTAGCGGGCCCCACGGGGAAAAACATTCAGTACTTC; j_call: TRBJ2-4; v_call: TRBV6-2/TRBV6-3; clone_size: .; d_call: TRBD2
cdr3_aa: CASSRRLAGNEQYF; cdr3_nt: TGTGCCAGCAGCAGAAGACTAGCGGGGAACGAGCAGTACTTC; j_call: TRBJ2-7; v_call: TRBV7-9; clone_size: few; d_call: TRBD2
cdr3_aa: CASSRGLAGPYEQYF; cdr3_nt: TGTGCCAGCAGCCGCGGACTAGCGGGGCCCTACGAGCAGTACTTC; j_call: TRBJ2-7; v_call: TRBV12-3/TRBV12-4; clone_size: many; d_call: TRBD2
cdr3_aa: CASRQDLNSPLHF; cdr3_nt: TGTGCCAGCAGACAGGACCTCAATTCACCCCTCCACTTT; j_call: TRBJ1-6; v_call: TRBV2; clone_size: many; d_call: .
cdr3_aa: CASSLAPTSGGSPQETQYF; cdr3_nt: TGCGCCAGCAGCTTGGCTCCAACTAGCGGGGGGTCACCCCAAGAGACCCAGTACTTC; j_call: TRBJ2-5; v_call: TRBV2; clone_size: .; d_call: TRBD2
cdr3_aa: CSATTSGFTYEQYF; cdr3_nt: TGCAGTGCTACGACTAGCGGGTTTACCTACGAGCAGTACTTC; j_call: TRBJ2-7; v_call: TRBV20-1; clone_size: few; d_call: TRBD2
cdr3_aa: CASSFASGTYEQYF; cdr3_nt: TGTGCCAGCAGCTTTGCTAGCGGGACGTACGAGCAGTACTTC; j_call: TRBJ2-7; v_call: TRBV9; clone_size: .; d_call: TRBD2
cdr3_aa: CASKNSDGVSGGEQYF; cdr3_nt: TGTGCCAGCAAAAACTCTGACGGGGTTTCTGGGGGCGAGCAGTACTTC; j_call: TRBJ2-7; v_call: TRBV28; clone_size: many; d_call: .
cdr3_aa: CASSFKAFVVGTGAYEQYF; cdr3_nt: TGTGCCAGCAGTTTTAAGGCGTTTGTGGTTGGGACAGGGGCCTACGAGCAGTACTTC; j_call: TRBJ2-7; v_call: TRBV12-3/TRBV12-4; clone_size: many; d_call: TRBD1
cdr3_aa: CASSFWKDTEAFF; cdr3_nt: TGTGCCAGCAGCTTCTGGAAGGACACTGAAGCTTTCTTT; j_call: TRBJ1-1; v_call: TRBV5-6; clone_size: few; d_call: .
cdr3_aa: CASSLRGGTGAYEQYF; cdr3_nt: TGCGCCAGCAGCTTGCGCGGAGGGACAGGGGCCTACGAGCAGTACTTC; j_call: TRBJ2-7; v_call: TRBV5-1; clone_size: few; d_call: TRBD1
cdr3_aa: CASSFGLAGGPAKKETQYF; cdr3_nt: TGTGCCAGCAGCTTTGGACTAGCGGGGGGCCCCGCCAAGAAAGAGACCCAGTACTTC; j_call: TRBJ2-5; v_call: TRBV11-3; clone_size: .; d_call: TRBD2
cdr3_aa: CASSQTRLGNEQYF; cdr3_nt: TGCGCCAGCAGCCAGACAAGGTTAGGGAACGAGCAGTACTTC; j_call: TRBJ2-7; v_call: TRBV4-3; clone_size: few; d_call: .
cdr3_aa: CSVRGATRRVYGYTF; cdr3_nt: TGCAGCGTCCGGGGGGCAACCCGACGGGTTTATGGCTACACCTTC; j_call: TRBJ1-2; v_call: TRBV29-1; clone_size: .; d_call: .
cdr3_aa: CASSLARFNEQFF; cdr3_nt: TGTGCCAGCAGCTTAGCGAGGTTCAATGAGCAGTTCTTC; j_call: TRBJ2-1; v_call: TRBV7-2; clone_size: .; d_call: .
cdr3_aa: CASGGLTQETQYF; cdr3_nt: TGTGCCAGCGGTGGACTGACCCAAGAGACCCAGTACTTC; j_call: TRBJ2-5; v_call: TRBV3-1; clone_size: many; d_call: .